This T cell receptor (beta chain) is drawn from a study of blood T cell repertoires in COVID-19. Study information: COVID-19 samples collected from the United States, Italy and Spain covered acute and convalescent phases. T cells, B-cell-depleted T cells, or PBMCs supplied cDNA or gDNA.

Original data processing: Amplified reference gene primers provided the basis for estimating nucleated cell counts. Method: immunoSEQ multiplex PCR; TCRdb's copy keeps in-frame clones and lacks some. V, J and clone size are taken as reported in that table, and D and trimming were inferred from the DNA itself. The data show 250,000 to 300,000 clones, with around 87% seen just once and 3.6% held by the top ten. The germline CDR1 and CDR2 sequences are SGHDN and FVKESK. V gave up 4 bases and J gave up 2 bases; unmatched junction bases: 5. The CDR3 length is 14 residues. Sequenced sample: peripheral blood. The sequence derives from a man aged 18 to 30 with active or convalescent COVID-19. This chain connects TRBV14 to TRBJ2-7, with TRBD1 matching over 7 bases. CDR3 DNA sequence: TGTGCCAGCAGCCTTCCCGGGACAGCCTACGAGCAGTACTTC. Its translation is CASSLPGTAYEQYF.